This TCR beta chain appears in the sequencing data of a study of somatic mutations in cytotoxic T cells in rheumatoid arthritis. Study results and caveats: The clonality of CD8+ T cells was not significantly different between rheumatoid arthritis patients and age-matched healthy controls.

Remarks on this clone: Its antigen is not identified.

CDR3 length: 15 amino acids. Per germline, CDR1 MNHNS and CDR2 SASEGT. V gave up 6 bases and J gave up 6 bases, with 18 bases separating them. The assay was immunoSEQ multiplex PCR, and TCRdb's table has in-frame clones only and misses some. The repertoire consists of approximately 20,000 clones, with over 75% occurring once and the leading ten covering about 10%. Flow cytometry served to check the purity of CD4+ and CD8+ cells, which were isolated by positive magnetic bead selection. The sequence derives from a woman between 50 and 59 years old in good health. Sequences were obtained from CD8+ T cells sorted from blood. The chain combines TRBV6-1 with TRBJ2-1, with D tentatively TRBD1 (5 bases). The CDR3 sequence is CASRTGQRLFNEQFF. CDR3 DNA: TGTGCCAGCAGAACCGGACAACGCCTATTCAATGAGCAGTTCTTC.